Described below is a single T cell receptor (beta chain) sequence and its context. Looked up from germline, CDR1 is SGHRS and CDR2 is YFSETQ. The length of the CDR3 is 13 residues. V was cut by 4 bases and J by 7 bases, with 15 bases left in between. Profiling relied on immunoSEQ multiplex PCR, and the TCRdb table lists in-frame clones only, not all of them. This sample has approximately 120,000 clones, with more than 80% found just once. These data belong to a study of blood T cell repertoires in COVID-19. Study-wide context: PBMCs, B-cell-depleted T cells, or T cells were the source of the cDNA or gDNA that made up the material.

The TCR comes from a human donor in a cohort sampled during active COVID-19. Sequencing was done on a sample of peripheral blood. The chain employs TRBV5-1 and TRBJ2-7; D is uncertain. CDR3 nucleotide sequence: TGCGCCAGCAGCCCCCGGGTGGGTGGGGAGCAGTACGTC. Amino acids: CASSPRVGGEQYV.